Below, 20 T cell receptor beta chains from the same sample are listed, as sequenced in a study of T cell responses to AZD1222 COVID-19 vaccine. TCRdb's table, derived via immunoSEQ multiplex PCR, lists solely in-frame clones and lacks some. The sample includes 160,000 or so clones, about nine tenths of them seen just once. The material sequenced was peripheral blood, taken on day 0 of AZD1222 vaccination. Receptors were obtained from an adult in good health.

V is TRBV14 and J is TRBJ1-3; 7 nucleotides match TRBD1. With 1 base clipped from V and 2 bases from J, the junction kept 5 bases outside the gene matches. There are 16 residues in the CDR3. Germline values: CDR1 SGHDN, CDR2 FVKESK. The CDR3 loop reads CASSQVTGATGNTIYF. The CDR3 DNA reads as TGTGCCAGCAGCCAAGTTACAGGGGCGACTGGAAACACCATATATTTT.

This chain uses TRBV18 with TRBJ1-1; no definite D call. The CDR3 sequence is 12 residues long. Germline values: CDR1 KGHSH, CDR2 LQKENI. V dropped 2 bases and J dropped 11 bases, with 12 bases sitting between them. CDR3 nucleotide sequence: TGTGCCAGCTCACCAATTGGGGTTCAGGCTTTCTTT. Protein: CASSPIGVQAFF. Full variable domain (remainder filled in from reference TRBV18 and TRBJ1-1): NAGVMQNPRHLVRRRGQEARLRCSPMKGHSHVYWYRQLPEEGLKFMVYLQKENIIDESGMPKERFSAEFPKEGPSILRIQQVVRGDSAAYFCASSPIGVQAFFGQGTRLTVV.

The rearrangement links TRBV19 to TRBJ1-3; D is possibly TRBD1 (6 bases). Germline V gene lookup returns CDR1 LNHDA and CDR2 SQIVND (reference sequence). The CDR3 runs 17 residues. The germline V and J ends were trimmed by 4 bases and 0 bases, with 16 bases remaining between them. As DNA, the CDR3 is TGTGCCAGTAGTACAGCACAGGGATATGACTCTGGAAACACCATATATTTT. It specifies CASSTAQGYDSGNTIYF.

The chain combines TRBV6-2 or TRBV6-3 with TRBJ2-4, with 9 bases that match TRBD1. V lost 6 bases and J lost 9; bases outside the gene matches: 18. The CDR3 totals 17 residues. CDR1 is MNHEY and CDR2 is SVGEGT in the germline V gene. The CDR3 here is CASSYLDNRGRPGIQYF. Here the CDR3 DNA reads TGTGCCAGCAGCTATCTTGACAACAGGGGGCGGCCGGGCATTCAGTACTTC.

The CDR3 region is CSVPGLAGGRPGELFF. The DNA of the CDR3 is TGCAGCGTTCCGGGACTAGCGGGAGGGCGGCCCGGGGAGCTGTTTTTT. The genes are TRBV29-1 and TRBJ2-2; 16 bases line up with TRBD2. The germline gives CDR1 SQVTM, CDR2 ANQGSEA. CDR3 size: 16 residues. Trimming cost V 5 bases and J 6 bases; bases outside gene matches: 6.

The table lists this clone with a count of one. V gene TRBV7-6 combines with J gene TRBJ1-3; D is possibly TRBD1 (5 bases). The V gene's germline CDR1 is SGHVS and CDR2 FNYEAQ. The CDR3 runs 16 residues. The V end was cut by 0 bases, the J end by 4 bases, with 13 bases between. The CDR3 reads CASSLAVGQAGNTIYF. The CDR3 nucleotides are TGTGCCAGCAGCTTAGCGGTGGGGCAGGCAGGAAACACCATATATTTT.

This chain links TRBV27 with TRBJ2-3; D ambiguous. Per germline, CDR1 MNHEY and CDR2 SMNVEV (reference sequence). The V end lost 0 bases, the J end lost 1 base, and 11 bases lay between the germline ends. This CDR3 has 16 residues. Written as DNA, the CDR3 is TGTGCCAGCAGTTTATCGAATTGGGCGGGCACAGATACGCAGTATTTT. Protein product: CASSLSNWAGTDTQYF.

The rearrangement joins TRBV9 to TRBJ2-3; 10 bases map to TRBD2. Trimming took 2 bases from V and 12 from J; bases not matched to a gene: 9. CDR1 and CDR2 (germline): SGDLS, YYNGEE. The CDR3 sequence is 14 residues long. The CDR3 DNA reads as TGTGCCAGCAGCGTCCGTTCTAGCGGGAGTCTTCAGTATTTT. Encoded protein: CASSVRSSGSLQYF. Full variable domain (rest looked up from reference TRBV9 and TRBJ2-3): DSGVTQTPKHLITATGQRVTLRCSPRSGDLSVYWYQQSLDQGLQFLIQYYNGEERAKGNILERFSAQQFPDLHSELNLSSLELGDSALYFCASSVRSSGSLQYFGPGTRLTVL.

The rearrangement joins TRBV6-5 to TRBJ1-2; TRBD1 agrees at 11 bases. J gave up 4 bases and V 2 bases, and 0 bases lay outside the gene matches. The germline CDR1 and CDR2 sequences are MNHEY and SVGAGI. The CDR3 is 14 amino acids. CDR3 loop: CASSYGTGGYGYTF. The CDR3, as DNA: TGTGCCAGCAGTTACGGGACAGGGGGCTATGGCTACACCTTC.

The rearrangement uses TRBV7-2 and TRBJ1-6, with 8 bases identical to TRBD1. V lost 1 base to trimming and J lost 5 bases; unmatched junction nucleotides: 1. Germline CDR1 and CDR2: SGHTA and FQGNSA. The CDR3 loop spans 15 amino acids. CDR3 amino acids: CASSLVQGDNSPLHF. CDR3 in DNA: TGTGCCAGCAGCTTAGTACAGGGGGATAATTCACCCCTCCACTTT.

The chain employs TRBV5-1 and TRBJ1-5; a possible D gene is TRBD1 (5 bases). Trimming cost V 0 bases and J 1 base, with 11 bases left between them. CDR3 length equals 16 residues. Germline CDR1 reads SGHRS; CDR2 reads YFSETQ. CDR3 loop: CASSLEGPGSNQPQHF. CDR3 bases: TGCGCCAGCAGCTTGGAGGGGCCGGGGAGCAATCAGCCCCAGCATTTT.

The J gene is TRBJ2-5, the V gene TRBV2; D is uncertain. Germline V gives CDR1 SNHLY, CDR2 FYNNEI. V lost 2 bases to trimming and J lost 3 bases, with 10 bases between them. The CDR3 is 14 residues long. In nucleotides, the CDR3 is TGTGCCAGCAGTGAACAGTGGACCGAAGAGACCCAGTACTTC. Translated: CASSEQWTEETQYF.

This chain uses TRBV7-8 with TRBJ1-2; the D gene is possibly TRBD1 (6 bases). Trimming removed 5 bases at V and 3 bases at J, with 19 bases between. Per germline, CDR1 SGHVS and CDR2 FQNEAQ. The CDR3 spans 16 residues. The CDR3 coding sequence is TGTGCCAGCAGCCCCACAGTTCGACAGGAAGACTATGGCTACACCTTC. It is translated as CASSPTVRQEDYGYTF.

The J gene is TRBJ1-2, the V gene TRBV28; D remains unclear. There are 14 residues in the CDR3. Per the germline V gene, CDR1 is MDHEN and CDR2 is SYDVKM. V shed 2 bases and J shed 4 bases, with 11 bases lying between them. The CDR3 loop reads CASSLARDSYGYTF. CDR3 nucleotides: TGTGCCAGCAGTTTAGCCCGTGACTCCTATGGCTACACCTTC.

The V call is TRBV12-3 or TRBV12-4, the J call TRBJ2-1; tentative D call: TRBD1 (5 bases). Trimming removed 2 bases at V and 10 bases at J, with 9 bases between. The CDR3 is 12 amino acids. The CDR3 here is CASSLKGYEQFF. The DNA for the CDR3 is TGTGCCAGCAGTTTAAAGGGGTACGAGCAGTTCTTC.

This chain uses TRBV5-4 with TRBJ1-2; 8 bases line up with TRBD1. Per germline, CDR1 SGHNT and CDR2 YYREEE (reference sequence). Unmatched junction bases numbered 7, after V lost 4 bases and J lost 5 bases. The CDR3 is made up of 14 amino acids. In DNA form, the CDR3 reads TGTGCCAGCAGCCCAGACAGGGGCCCTTATGGCTACACCTTC. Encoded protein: CASSPDRGPYGYTF.

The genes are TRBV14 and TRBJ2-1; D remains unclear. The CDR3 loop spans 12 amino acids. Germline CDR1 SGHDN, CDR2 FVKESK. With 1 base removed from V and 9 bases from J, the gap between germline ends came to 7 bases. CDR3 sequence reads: CASSQVPPEQFF. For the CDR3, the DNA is TGTGCCAGCAGCCAAGTCCCACCTGAGCAGTTCTTC.

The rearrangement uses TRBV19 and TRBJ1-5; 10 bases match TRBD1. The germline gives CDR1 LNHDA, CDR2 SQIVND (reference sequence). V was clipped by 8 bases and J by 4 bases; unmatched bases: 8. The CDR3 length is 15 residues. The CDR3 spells CASALRDRGNQPQHF. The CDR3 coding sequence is TGTGCCAGTGCCCTCCGGGACAGGGGAAATCAGCCCCAGCATTTT.

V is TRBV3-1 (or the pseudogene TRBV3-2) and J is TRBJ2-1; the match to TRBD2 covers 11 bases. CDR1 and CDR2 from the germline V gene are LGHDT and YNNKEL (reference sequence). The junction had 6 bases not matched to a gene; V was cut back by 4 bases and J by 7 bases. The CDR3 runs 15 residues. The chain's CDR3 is CASSPIAGGVNEQFF. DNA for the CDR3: TGTGCCAGCAGCCCCATAGCGGGAGGGGTAAATGAGCAGTTCTTC.

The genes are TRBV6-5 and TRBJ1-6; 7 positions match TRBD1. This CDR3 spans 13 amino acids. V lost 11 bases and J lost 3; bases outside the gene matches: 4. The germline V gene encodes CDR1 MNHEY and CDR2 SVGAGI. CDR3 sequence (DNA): TGTGCCGGCGGGGACAGCTATAATTCACCCCTCCACTTT. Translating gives CAGGDSYNSPLHF.